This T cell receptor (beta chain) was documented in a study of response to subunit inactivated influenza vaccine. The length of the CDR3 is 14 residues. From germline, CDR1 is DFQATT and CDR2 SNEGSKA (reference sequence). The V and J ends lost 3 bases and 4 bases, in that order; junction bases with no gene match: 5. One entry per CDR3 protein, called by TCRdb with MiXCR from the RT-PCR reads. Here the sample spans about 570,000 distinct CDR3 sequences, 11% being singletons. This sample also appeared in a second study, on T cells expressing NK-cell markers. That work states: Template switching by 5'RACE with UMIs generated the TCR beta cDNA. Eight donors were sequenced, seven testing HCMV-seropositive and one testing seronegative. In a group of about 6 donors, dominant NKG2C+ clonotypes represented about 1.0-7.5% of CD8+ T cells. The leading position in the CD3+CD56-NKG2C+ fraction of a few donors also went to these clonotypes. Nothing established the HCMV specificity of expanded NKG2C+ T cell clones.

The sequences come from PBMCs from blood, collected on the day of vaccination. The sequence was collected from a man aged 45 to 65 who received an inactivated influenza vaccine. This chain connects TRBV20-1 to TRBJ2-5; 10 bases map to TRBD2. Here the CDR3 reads CSASASGGPETQYF. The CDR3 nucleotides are TGCAGTGCTAGTGCTAGCGGGGGCCCAGAGACCCAGTACTTC.